This T cell receptor (beta chain) comes out of a study of early T cells in non-severe SARS-CoV-2 infection. Background on the study: The chains were unpaired, and the sequenced material was bulk RNA from unsorted whole blood.

At least ten counts were recorded for this clonotype. Its antigen remains unidentified. Unique molecular identifiers were affixed to single, distinct cDNA molecules. TCRdb re-derived calls from the 5' RACE reads in MiXCR, one entry per CDR3 protein. The table includes tens of thousands of distinct CDR3 sequences, 5.6% detected once. Whole-study findings and limits: Lookups in VDJdb leaned toward anti-spike CD8 responses and missed private and CD4 specificities.

Trimming removed 0 bases at V and 5 bases at J, with 13 bases between. The CDR3 contains 14 residues. In germline, CDR1 is GTSNPN, CDR2 SVGIG (reference sequence). This chain links TRBV30 with TRBJ1-2; unclear D gene. Source material: whole blood. The clonotype was recovered from an adult who was a healthcare worker with PCR-confirmed SARS-CoV-2 infection or an uninfected control (not recorded which). The CDR3 sequence is CAWSVYSGRYGYTF. CDR3 in DNA: TGTGCCTGGAGTGTATACAGTGGGAGATATGGCTACACCTTC.